The T cell receptor beta chain described here comes from a study of T cell responses to AZD1222 COVID-19 vaccine. Generated by immunoSEQ multiplex PCR, the TCRdb table keeps only in-frame clones and is missing some. Among just over 80,000 clones listed, 70% to 90% were seen once. CDR3 length equals 16 residues. Looked up from germline, CDR1 is SGHRS and CDR2 is YFSETQ. V was clipped by 0 bases and J by 6 bases; unmatched bases: 6. This rearrangement joins TRBV5-1 to TRBJ2-2; 9 nucleotides agree with TRBD2. The receptor was isolated from an adult in good health. The material sequenced was peripheral blood, taken on day 0 of AZD1222 vaccination. The DNA of the CDR3 is TGCGCCAGCAGCTTGGTTGGCGGGGGGGCCGCCGGGGAGCTGTTTTTT. This gives the protein CASSLVGGGAAGELFF.